This T cell receptor beta chain came from a study of post-analysis software for immune sequencing data. Looking at the study overall: There were relapsing-remitting, secondary progressive and progressive-relapsing multiple sclerosis among the disease courses included. Study observations and caveats: F measure grouped same-batch samples tightly together. Five TRBV segments were significantly more frequent in patients than in controls. TRBV5-6, TRBV5-1 and TRBV20-1 were among these segments. Multiple sclerosis was associated with a significant reduction in normalized Chao1 diversity relative to controls.

This clonotype has a handful of counts. Its target is not known. cDNA libraries of TCR beta carried unique molecular identifiers. TCRdb re-derived calls from the PCR reads in MiXCR, one entry per CDR3 protein. The table lists 650,000 to 850,000 distinct CDR3 sequences, about 50% of them singletons, with 4.6% in the top ten. CDR1 and CDR2 from the germline V gene are LNHNV and YYDKDF (reference sequence). The CDR3 is 15 residues long. Trimming took off 0 bases at V and 0 bases at J, with 8 bases between the two ends. The sequence came from a girl between 5 and 17 years old with multiple sclerosis. The rearrangement links TRBV15 to TRBJ1-1; D gene ambiguous. The sample comprised blood. CDR3: CATSRDIGLNTEAFF. CDR3 coding DNA: TGTGCCACCAGCAGAGATATAGGCCTGAACACTGAAGCTTTCTTT.